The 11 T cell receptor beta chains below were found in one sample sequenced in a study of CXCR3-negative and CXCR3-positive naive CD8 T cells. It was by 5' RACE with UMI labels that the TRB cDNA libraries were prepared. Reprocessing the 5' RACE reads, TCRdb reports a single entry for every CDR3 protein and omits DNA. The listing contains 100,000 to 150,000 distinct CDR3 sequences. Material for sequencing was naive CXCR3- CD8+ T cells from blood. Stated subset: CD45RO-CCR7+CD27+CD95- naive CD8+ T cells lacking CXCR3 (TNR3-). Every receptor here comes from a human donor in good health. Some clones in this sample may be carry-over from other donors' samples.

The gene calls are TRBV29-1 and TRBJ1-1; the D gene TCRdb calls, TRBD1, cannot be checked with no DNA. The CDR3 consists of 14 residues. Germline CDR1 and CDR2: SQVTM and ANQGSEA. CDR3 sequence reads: CSVEAQGVNTEAFF.

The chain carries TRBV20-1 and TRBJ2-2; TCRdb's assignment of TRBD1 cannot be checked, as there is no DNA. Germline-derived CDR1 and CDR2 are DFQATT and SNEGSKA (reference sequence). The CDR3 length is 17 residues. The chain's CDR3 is CSATKQTGTGTAGELFF.

CDR3 residues: CASSQESELAKPALYQETQYF. The chain recombines TRBV3-1 with TRBJ2-5; the TRBD2 assignment by TCRdb is unverifiable without DNA. The CDR3 covers 21 residues. From germline, CDR1 is LGHDT and CDR2 YNNKEL (reference sequence).

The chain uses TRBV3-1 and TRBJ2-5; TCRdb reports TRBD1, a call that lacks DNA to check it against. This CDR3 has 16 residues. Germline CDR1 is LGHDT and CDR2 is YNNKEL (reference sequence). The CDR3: CASSPTRTGLRETQYF.

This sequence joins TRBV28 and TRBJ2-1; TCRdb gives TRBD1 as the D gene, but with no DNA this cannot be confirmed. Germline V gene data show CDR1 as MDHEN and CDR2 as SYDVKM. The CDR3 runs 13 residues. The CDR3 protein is CASTFRGYNEQFF.

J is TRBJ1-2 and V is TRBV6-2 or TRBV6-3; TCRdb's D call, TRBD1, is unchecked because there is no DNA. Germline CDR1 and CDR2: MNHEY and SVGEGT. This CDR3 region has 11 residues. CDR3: CASTGGYGYTF.

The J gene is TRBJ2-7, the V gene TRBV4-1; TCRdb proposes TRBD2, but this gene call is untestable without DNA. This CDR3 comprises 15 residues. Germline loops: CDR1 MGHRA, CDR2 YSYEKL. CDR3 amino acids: CASSQVLAGVHEQYF.

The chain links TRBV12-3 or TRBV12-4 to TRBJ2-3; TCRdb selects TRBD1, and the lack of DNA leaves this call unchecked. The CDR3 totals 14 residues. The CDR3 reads CAIPTGGRTDTQYF.

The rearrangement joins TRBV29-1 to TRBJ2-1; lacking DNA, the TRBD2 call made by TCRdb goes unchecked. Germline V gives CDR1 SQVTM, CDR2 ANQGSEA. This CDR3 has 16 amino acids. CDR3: CSVDGAGGTSYNEQFF.

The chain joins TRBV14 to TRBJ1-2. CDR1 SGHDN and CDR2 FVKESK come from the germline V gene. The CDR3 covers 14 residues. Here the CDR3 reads CASSQARTGYGYTF. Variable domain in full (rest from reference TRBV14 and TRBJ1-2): EAGVTQFPSHSVIEKGQTVTLRCDPISGHDNLYWYRRVMGKEIKFLLHFVKESKQDESGMPNNRFLAERTGGTYSTLKVQPAELEDSGVYFCASSQARTGYGYTFGSGTRLTVV.

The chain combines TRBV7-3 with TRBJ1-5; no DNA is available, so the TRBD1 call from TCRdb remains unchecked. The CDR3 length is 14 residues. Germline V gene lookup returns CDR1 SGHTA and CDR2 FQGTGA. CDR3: CATFGGLCNQPQHF.